The present entry profiles one TCR beta chain with its context. This record comes from a study of T cells of healthy individuals. TCRdb reanalysed the 5' RACE reads using MiXCR and keeps one entry per CDR3 protein. The sample records about 63,000 distinct CDR3 sequences, about 17% being singletons. This CDR3 comprises 15 residues. Trimming took 3 bases from V and 2 from J; bases not matched to a gene: 4. CDR1 and CDR2 from the germline V gene are SGHRS and YFSETQ. The TCR comes from a human donor in good health. The rearrangement links TRBV5-1 to TRBJ2-5; TRBD1 agrees at 10 bases. The CDR3 region is CASSSTGGPQETQYF. DNA for the CDR3: TGCGCCAGCAGCTCGACAGGGGGCCCTCAAGAGACCCAGTACTTC.